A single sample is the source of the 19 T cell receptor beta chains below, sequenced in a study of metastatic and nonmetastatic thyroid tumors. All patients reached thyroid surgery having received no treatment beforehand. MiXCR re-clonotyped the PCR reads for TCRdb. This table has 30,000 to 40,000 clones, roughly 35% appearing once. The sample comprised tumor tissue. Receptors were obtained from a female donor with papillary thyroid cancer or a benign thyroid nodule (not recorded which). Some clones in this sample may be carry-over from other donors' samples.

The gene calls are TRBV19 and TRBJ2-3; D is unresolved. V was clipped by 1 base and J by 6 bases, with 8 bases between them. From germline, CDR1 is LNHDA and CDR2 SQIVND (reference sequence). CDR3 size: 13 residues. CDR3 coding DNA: TGTGCCAGTAGTATAGCGGCGGTGGATACGCAGTATTTT. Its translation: CASSIAAVDTQYF.

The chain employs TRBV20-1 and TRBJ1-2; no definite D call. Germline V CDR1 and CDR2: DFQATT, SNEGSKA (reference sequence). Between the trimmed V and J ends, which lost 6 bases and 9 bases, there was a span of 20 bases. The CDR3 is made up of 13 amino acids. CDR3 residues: CSAVKGLAVSYTF. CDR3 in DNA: TGCAGTGCAGTGAAAGGGTTGGCGGTGAGCTACACCTTC.

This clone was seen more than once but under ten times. CDR3 in amino acids: CASNLLAGGGETQYF. In nucleotides, the CDR3 is TGTGCCAGCAACCTACTAGCGGGAGGAGGTGAGACCCAGTACTTC. The chain links TRBV6-1 to TRBJ2-5; 12 nucleotides line up with TRBD2. CDR1 and CDR2 (germline): MNHNS, SASEGT. V was clipped by 7 bases and J by 5 bases; unmatched bases: 8. The CDR3 is made up of 15 amino acids.

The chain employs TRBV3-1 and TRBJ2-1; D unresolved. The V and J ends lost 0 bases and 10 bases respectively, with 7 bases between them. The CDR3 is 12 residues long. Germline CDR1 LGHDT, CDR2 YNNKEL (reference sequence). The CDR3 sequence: CASSQDPGEQFF. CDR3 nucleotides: TGTGCCAGCAGCCAAGATCCCGGAGAGCAGTTCTTC.

CDR3 in DNA: TGTGCCAGCAGCTTGGGACAGGAGTATGGCTACACCTTC. It codes for CASSLGQEYGYTF. The chain links TRBV5-6 to TRBJ1-2; a possible D gene is TRBD1 (6 bases). The length of the CDR3 is 13 residues. Germline CDR1 SGHDT, CDR2 YYEEEE. Trimming shortened V by 0 bases and J by 5 bases, and 8 bases separated the two germline ends.

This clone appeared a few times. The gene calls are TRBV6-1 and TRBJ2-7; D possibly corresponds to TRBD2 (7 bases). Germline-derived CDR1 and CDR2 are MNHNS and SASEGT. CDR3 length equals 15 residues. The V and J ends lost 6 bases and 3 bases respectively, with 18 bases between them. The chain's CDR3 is CASRRYREGFYEQYF. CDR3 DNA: TGTGCCAGCAGGAGATACAGGGAGGGCTTCTACGAGCAGTACTTC.

The CDR3 loop is CASSLDRGQAYEQYF. CDR3 DNA: TGTGCCAGCAGCTTAGATAGGGGACAGGCGTACGAGCAGTACTTC. V and J are TRBV11-2 and TRBJ2-7; 8 positions agree with TRBD1. Germline-derived CDR1 and CDR2 are SGHAT and FQNNGV. With 0 bases clipped from V and 4 bases from J, the junction kept 5 bases outside the gene matches. The CDR3 covers 15 residues.

DNA for the CDR3: TGTGCCAGCAGTATTTCCGGGACAGCCTCGAACACCGGGGAGCTGTTTTTT. Translated: CASSISGTASNTGELFF. The chain uses TRBV7-6 and TRBJ2-2; 7 bases line up with TRBD1. CDR1 is SGHVS, CDR2 FNYEAQ, per germline. The CDR3 is 17 residues long. V shed 6 bases and J 0 bases; nucleotides not matched to a gene: 10.

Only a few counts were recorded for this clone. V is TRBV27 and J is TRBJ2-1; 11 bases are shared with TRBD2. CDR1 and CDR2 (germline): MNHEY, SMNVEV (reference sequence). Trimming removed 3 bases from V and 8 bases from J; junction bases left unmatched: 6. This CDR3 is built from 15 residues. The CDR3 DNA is TGTGCCAGCAGTTTCTTCACTAGCGGGAGCGATGAGCAGTTCTTC. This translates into CASSFFTSGSDEQFF.

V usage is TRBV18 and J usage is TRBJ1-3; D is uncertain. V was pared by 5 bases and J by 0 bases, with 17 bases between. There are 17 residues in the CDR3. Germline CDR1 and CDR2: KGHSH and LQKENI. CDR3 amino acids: CASSTTGNPNSGNTIYF. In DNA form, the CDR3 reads TGTGCCAGCTCAACCACCGGGAATCCAAACTCTGGAAACACCATATATTTT.

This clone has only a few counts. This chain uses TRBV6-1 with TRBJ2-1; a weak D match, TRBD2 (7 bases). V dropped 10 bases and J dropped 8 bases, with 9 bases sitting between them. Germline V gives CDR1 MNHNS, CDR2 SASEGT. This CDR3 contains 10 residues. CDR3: CATGGDEQFF. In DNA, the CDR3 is TGTGCCACGGGGGGCGATGAGCAGTTCTTC.

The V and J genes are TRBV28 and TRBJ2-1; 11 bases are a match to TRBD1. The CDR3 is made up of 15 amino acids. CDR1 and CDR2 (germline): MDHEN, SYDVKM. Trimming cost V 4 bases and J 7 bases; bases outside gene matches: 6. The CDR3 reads CASSSYGTGGNEQFF. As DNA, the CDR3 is TGTGCCAGCAGTTCTTACGGGACAGGGGGGAATGAGCAGTTCTTC.

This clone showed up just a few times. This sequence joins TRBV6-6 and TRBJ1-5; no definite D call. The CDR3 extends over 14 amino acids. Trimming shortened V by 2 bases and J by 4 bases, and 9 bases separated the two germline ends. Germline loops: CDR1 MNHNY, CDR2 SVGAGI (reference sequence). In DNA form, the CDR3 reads TGTGCCAGCAGTTACGGCGGCGGAAATCAGCCCCAGCATTTT. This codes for CASSYGGGNQPQHF.

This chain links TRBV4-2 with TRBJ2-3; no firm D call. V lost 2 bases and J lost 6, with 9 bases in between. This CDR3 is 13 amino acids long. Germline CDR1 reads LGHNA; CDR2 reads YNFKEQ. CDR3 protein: CASSQSTRDTQYF. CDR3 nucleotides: TGTGCCAGCAGCCAATCCACACGGGATACGCAGTATTTT.

The CDR3 coding sequence is TGCGCCAGCAGCTTAGGGCAGGGATATGGAGATACGCAGTATTTT. Protein: CASSLGQGYGDTQYF. The chain couples TRBV5-1 to TRBJ2-3, with D possibly being TRBD1 (5 bases). Germline V gene data show CDR1 as SGHRS and CDR2 as YFSETQ. The CDR3 runs 15 residues. Trimming cost V 2 bases and J 5 bases, with 15 bases left between them.

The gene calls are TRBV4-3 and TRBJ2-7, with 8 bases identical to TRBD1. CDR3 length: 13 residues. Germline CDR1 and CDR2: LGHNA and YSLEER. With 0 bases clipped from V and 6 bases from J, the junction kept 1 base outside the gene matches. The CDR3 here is CASSQDTGGEQYF. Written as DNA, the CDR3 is TGCGCCAGCAGCCAAGATACAGGGGGCGAGCAGTACTTC.

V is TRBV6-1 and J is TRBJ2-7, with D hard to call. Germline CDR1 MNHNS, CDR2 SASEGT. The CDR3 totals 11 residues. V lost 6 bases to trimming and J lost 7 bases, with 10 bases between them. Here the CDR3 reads CASSKGLEQYF. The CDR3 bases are TGTGCCAGCAGCAAGGGTTTAGAGCAGTACTTC.

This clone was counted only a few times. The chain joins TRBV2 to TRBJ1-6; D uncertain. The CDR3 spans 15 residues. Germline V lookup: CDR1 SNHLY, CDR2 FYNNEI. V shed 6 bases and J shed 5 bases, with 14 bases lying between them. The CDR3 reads CASSGDLTHNSPLHF. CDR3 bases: TGTGCCAGCAGCGGCGACCTCACCCATAATTCACCCCTCCACTTT. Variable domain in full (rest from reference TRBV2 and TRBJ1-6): EPEVTQTPSHQVTQMGQEVILRCVPISNHLYFYWYRQILGQKVEFLVSFYNNEISEKSEIFDDQFSVERPDGSNFTLKIRSTKLEDSAMYFCASSGDLTHNSPLHFGNGTRLTVT.

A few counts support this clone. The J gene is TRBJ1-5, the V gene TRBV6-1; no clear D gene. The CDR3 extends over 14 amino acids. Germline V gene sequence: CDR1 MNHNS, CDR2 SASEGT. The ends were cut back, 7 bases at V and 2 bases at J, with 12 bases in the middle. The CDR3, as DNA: TGTGCCAGCATGGCCGGAATTGGCAATCAGCCCCAGCATTTT. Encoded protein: CASMAGIGNQPQHF.